This T cell receptor beta chain came from a study of beta chain features in type 1 diabetes. Study background: Across every sample, 85 million to 120 million sorted cells were examined in total. General study points: The study found moderately but significantly shorter TCRB CDR3s in all four CD4+ subsets of Type 1 diabetes patients.

V was cut by 2 bases and J by 7 bases, with 13 bases left in between. The CDR3 is 14 residues long. CDR1 is SGHRS, CDR2 YFSETQ, per germline. Sequenced material consisted of expressed TCRB transcripts (all of the isolated RNA was reverse transcribed). Sequencing was performed with immunoSEQ multiplex PCR; in TCRdb, only in-frame clones are kept and a portion is missing. This sample yields some 660,000 clones, of which 11% to 15% are seen a single time; roughly 0.04% belongs to the top ten. A word on this clone: Its target is not known.

The TCR originated in a man younger than 35 with type 1 diabetes. V gene TRBV5-1 combines with J gene TRBJ2-1; TRBD1 might be the D (6 bases). The sample was naive CD4+ T cells from blood. The CDR3 DNA reads as TGCGCCAGCAGCTTCGGACAGCCTAGGAATGAGCAGTTCTTC. As protein: CASSFGQPRNEQFF. Looking up the rest from reference TRBV5-1 and TRBJ2-1 gives the full variable domain: KAGVTQTPRYLIKTRGQQVTLSCSPISGHRSVSWYQQTPGQGLQFLFEYFSETQRNKGNFPGRFSGRQFSNSRSEMNVSTLELGDSALYLCASSFGQPRNEQFFGPGTRLTVL.